This T cell receptor beta chain emerged from a study of cytomegalovirus exposure and HLA in healthy donors. Study background: Inside one of the first data releases sat tens of millions of unique TCRs taken from HLA-typed donors. Study results and caveats: For most subjects, TCR beta sequences were reported to predict HLA-A and HLA-B alleles with accuracy.

With V trimmed by 5 bases and J by 4 bases, 9 bases remained unmatched. Germline V lookup: CDR1 PRHDT, CDR2 FYEKMQ (reference sequence). The CDR3 totals 15 residues. About this clone itself: Its antigen is still unknown.

The PCR was carried out with 60 Vbeta primers and 13 Jbeta primers. Only in-frame clones appear in the TCRdb table, and some are missing; sequencing was by immunoSEQ multiplex PCR. The data show 80,000 to 100,000 clones, with 65% to 80% seen just once and 16% held by the top ten. When sampled, the donors appeared nominally healthy, though they likely had unrecorded immune exposures. V is TRBV13 and J is TRBJ1-1; 8 bases map to TRBD1. This receptor was obtained from a woman between 18 and 30 years old in good health and CMV-seropositive. Sequencing was carried out using PBMCs. CDR3 amino acids: CASSPNRGEGTEAFF. Here the CDR3 DNA reads TGTGCCAGCAGCCCCAACAGGGGGGAGGGCACTGAAGCTTTCTTT.